Following are 18 T cell receptor gamma chains from one sample sequenced in a study of γδ T cells in repeated Plasmodium falciparum infection. Bulk repertoires came from Vgamma9/Vdelta2+ or Vdelta2-negative gammadelta T cells flow-sorted from PBMC. TCRdb repeated clone calling on the multiplex PCR reads with CATT. This table holds 27,000 or so gamma-chain clones, about 1.5% found once. The sample taken for sequencing was gamma-delta T cells from blood. The receptors originated from a pool of human donors (malaria-infected and uninfected, not separated).

Worth noting for this clone: The protein that TCRdb holds for this DNA derives from a much larger clone and differs from the translated DNA at residue 4, which likely indicates a read error; the protein shown here is translated from the DNA. V gene TRGV4 combines with J gene TRGJ1 or TRGJ2. TCRdb carries no J gene annotation; the J gene was assigned here by matching the DNA with germline. CDR1 and CDR2 (germline): EGSTGY, YDSYTSSV. The CDR3 length is 14 residues. The CDR3: CATRDGPFSYKKLF. The DNA for the CDR3 is TGTGCCACCCGGGATGGCCCCTTTTCTTATAAGAAACTCTTT.

There are a few counts of this clone. TCRdb's protein for this DNA is that of a much larger clone and differs from the translation at residue 16, likely a read error; the protein shown is the DNA translation. The V call is TRGV9, the J call TRGJP1. TCRdb leaves out the J gene; it was filled in here by matching the DNA to germline. The CDR3 contains 17 residues. Looked up from germline, CDR1 is GITISATS and CDR2 is ISYDGTV (reference sequence). The ends lost 0 bases at V and 15 bases at J; junction bases unmatched: 22. The CDR3: CALWEVKAKLGKKIKIF. The CDR3 DNA is TGTGCCTTGTGGGAGGTGAAGGCCAAGTTGGGCAAAAAAATCAAGATATTT.

Comment on this clone: A read error is likely here: a far larger clone is one base away. This specimen includes other DNA sequences encoding the same CDR3. J gene calling gave no result, while the V gene is TRGV4. The CDR3 runs 13 residues. The germline V gene encodes CDR1 EGSTGY and CDR2 YDSYTSSV. The CDR3 loop reads CATWDGPILAKLF. The CDR3 nucleotides read TGTGCCACCTGGGATGGGCCGATCTTAGCCAAGCTCTTT.

As for this clone: The TCRdb protein, from a much larger clone, departs from this DNA's translation at residue 3, likely by read error; the protein shown derives from the DNA. The chain carries TRGV9 and TRGJP. TCRdb carries no J gene annotation; the J gene was assigned here by matching the DNA with germline. The CDR3 is made up of 17 amino acids. The V gene's germline CDR1 is GITISATS and CDR2 ISYDGTV (reference sequence). The CDR3 reads CASWEYGQELGKKIKVF. Written as DNA, the CDR3 is TGTGCCTCGTGGGAGTACGGACAAGAGTTGGGCAAAAAAATCAAGGTATTT.

Worth noting for this clone: TCRdb assigns this DNA the protein of a much larger clone, which departs from its translation at residue 14; this likely reflects a read error, and the protein shown comes from translating the DNA. The chain recombines TRGV9 with TRGJP. In the absence of a J gene in TCRdb, the DNA was matched to germline to assign it here. Germline V CDR1 and CDR2: GITISATS, ISYDGTV (reference sequence). This CDR3 region has 17 residues. The CDR3 spells CALWELPGELGKKTKVF. The CDR3 DNA follows: TGTGCCTTGTGGGAGCTACCAGGGGAGTTGGGCAAAAAAACCAAGGTATTT.

This clone has just a few counts. The protein that TCRdb holds for this DNA derives from a much larger clone and differs from the translated DNA at residue 10, which likely indicates a read error; the protein shown here is translated from the DNA. This chain links TRGV9 with TRGJP. The J gene comes from matching the DNA to germline here; TCRdb lacks it. The CDR3 contains 18 residues. Germline V gene lookup returns CDR1 GITISATS and CDR2 ISYDGTV (reference sequence). The CDR3 DNA follows: TGTGCCTTGTGGGAGGTTGGGGGGCAAGGGTTGGGCAAAAAAATCAAGGTATTT. This translates into CALWEVGGQGLGKKIKVF.

This clone was found many times. The amino acid sequence in TCRdb belongs to a much larger clone and departs from this DNA's translation at residue 12, likely a sequencing read error; the sequence shown is translated from the DNA. V gene TRGV9 combines with J gene TRGJP. No J gene is reported in TCRdb; it was inferred here by comparing the DNA with germline. Germline CDR1 GITISATS, CDR2 ISYDGTV (reference sequence). CDR3 length equals 17 residues. CDR3 bases: TGTGCCTTGTGGGAGGTTTCTGGAGAGTTGGGCATAAAAATCAAGGTATTT. It yields the protein CALWEVSGELGIKIKVF.

This clone was detected only a few times. TCRdb's entry gives the protein of a much larger clone, which mismatches this DNA's translation at residue 5, likely from a read error; the protein reported here is translated from the DNA. V is TRGV3 and J is TRGJ1 or TRGJ2. As TCRdb names no J gene, one was assigned here on the basis of a DNA match to germline. Germline-derived CDR1 and CDR2 are VTNTFY and YDVSTARD (reference sequence). The CDR3 consists of 14 residues. In DNA form, the CDR3 reads TGTGCCACCTGGTACAGTCCGGGGGGTTATAAGAAACTCTTT. It codes for CATWYSPGGYKKLF.

Details on this clone: Translating this DNA gives a protein that differs at residue 15 from the TCRdb one, which belongs to a much larger clone; a read error is likely, and the protein shown is this translation. Called V gene: TRGV9; the J gene was not called. The CDR3 runs 17 residues. Germline-derived CDR1 and CDR2 are GITISATS and ISYDGTV (reference sequence). Here the CDR3 DNA reads TGTGCCTTGTGGACGGTCCCGCAAGAGTTGGGCAAAAAAATCGAGGTATTT. Amino acid sequence: CALWTVPQELGKKIEVF.

About this clone: A far larger clone lies a single base away; this is likely a read error. This sample also contains other DNA sequences that code for the same CDR3. The CDR3 here is CATWTHRYYKKLF. The CDR3 DNA is TGTGCCACCTGGACCCACCGGTACTATAAGAAACTCTTT. The rearrangement links TRGV5 to TRGJ1 or TRGJ2. No J gene is reported in TCRdb; it was inferred here by comparing the DNA with germline. In germline, CDR1 is VINAFY, CDR2 YDVSNSKD. The CDR3 length is 13 residues. The V gene end was trimmed by 6 bases and the J gene end by 7 bases; junction bases not matched to a gene: 12.

By share of the sample, this clone is medium-sized (0.01 to 0.1%). The chain recombines TRGV9 with TRGJ1 or TRGJ2. With V trimmed by 0 bases and J by 3 bases, 5 bases remained unmatched. The CDR3 length is 14 residues. CDR1 GITISATS and CDR2 ISYDGTV come from the germline V gene (reference sequence). CDR3 sequence (DNA): TGTGCCTTGTGGGAGGTGCGTTTTTATTATAAGAAACTCTTT. This codes for CALWEVRFYYKKLF.

Details on this clone: The protein in TCRdb stems from a much larger clone and differs at residue 9 from this DNA's translation, likely a read error; here the protein is translated from the DNA. V and J are TRGV4 and TRGJP1. CDR1 is EGSTGY, CDR2 YDSYTSSV, per germline. The CDR3 consists of 13 residues. The CDR3 here is CATWGHIGGFKIF. The CDR3 nucleotides are TGTGCCACCTGGGGTCATATTGGTGGGTTCAAGATATTT.

In its sample, this clone was seen a few times. TCRdb records a much larger clone's protein for this DNA, with a difference at residue 9 that likely arises from a read error; the protein given is the translation of the DNA. J is TRGJ1 or TRGJ2 and V is TRGV9. The J gene, left out of TCRdb, was set here by checking the DNA against germline. Unmatched junction bases numbered 8, after V lost 1 base and J lost 8 bases. The length of the CDR3 is 13 residues. Germline lookup yields CDR1 GITISATS and CDR2 ISYDGTV (reference sequence). The CDR3 protein is CALWEVRRHKKLF. The CDR3 DNA sequence: TGTGCCTTGTGGGAGGTTCGAAGGCATAAGAAACTCTTT.

This clone has at least ten counts. This likely stems from a read error, as it lies one base from a far larger clone. The CDR3 sequence is CATWDSVYYKKLF. CDR3 sequence (DNA): TGTGCCACCTGGGACAGCGTTTATTATAAGAAGCTCTTT. The V segment is TRGV3, and no J call was made. Per germline, CDR1 VTNTFY and CDR2 YDVSTARD (reference sequence). The CDR3 is 13 residues long.

This clone came up many times. The protein TCRdb lists belongs to a much larger clone and differs from this DNA's translation at residue 5, which points to a read error; the protein shown is made from the DNA. V usage is TRGV3 and J usage is TRGJ1 or TRGJ2. Here the J gene came from matching the DNA to germline, since TCRdb omits it. CDR1 is VTNTFY and CDR2 is YDVSTARD in the germline V gene (reference sequence). This CDR3 has 12 residues. V dropped 5 bases and J dropped 7; count of bases not matched to a gene: 8. CDR3 nucleotide sequence: TGTGCCACCTGGGCCGGTCCCTATAAGAAACTCTTT. Translated, it gives CATWAGPYKKLF.

Many counts were recorded for this clone. The protein that TCRdb holds for this DNA derives from a much larger clone and differs from the translated DNA at residue 4, which likely indicates a read error; the protein shown here is translated from the DNA. The rearrangement joins TRGV9 to TRGJ1 or TRGJ2. The J gene, missing from TCRdb, was assigned here through DNA to germline matching. This CDR3 region has 14 residues. Germline V CDR1 and CDR2: GITISATS, ISYDGTV (reference sequence). CDR3 DNA sequence: TGTGCCTTGCGGGAGAGGACGAATTATTATAAGAAACTCTTT. Encoded protein: CALRERTNYYKKLF.

This clone was detected only a few times. The protein TCRdb gives is from a much larger clone and does not agree with this DNA's translation at residue 7, likely a read error; the protein shown here comes from the DNA. The chain links TRGV3 to TRGJ1 or TRGJ2. The J gene is not listed in TCRdb, so it was assigned here from a DNA match to germline. Trimming at V came to 0 bases and at J to 4 bases, leaving 6 bases not matched to a gene. The CDR3 is 14 residues long. Germline-derived CDR1 and CDR2 are VTNTFY and YDVSTARD (reference sequence). The CDR3 region is CATWDRQRYYKKLF. The CDR3 DNA follows: TGTGCCACCTGGGACAGGCAAAGGTATTATAAGAAACTCTTT.

This clone came up many times. The amino acid sequence in TCRdb belongs to a much larger clone and departs from this DNA's translation at residue 6, likely a sequencing read error; the sequence shown is translated from the DNA. J is TRGJP2 and V is TRGV9. The J gene is absent in TCRdb and was assigned here via DNA matching to germline. V was clipped by 2 bases and J by 3 bases; unmatched bases: 9. CDR1 is GITISATS, CDR2 ISYDGTV, per germline (reference sequence). The CDR3 runs to 16 residues. The CDR3 DNA reads TGTGCCTTGTGGGAGGCGCACGGAGGTAGTGATTGGATCAAGACGTTT. Its translation: CALWEAHGGSDWIKTF.